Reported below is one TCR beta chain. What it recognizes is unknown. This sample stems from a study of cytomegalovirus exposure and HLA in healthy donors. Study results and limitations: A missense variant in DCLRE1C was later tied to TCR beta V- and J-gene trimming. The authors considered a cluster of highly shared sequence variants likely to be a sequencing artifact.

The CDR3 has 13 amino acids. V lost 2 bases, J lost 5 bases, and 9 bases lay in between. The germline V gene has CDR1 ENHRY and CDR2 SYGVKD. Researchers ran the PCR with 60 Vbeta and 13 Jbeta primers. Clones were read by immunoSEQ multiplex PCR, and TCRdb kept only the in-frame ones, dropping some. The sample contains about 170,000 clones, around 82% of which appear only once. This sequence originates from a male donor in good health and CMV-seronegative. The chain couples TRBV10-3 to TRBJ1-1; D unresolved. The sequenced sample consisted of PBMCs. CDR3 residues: CAISEVAATEAFF. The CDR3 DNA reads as TGTGCCATCAGTGAGGTGGCGGCTACTGAAGCTTTCTTT.